A selection of T cell receptor beta chains follows, all from one sample in a study of human T cells and chemical hapten exposure. TCRdb called the RACE reads again in MiXCR, with one record for every CDR3 protein. The sample carries tens of thousands of distinct CDR3 sequences, 9.6% recorded once. The material was whole blood, obtained in connection with sensitization to the hapten diphenylcyclopropenone (DPC). These receptors were collected from a woman in her thirties or forties with alopecia areata. Some clones in this sample may be carry-over from other donors' samples. Each CDR3 is given with its conserved first and last residue. Fields, in order: CDR3 length, V gene, clone size, D gene, J gene, CDR3 protein, CDR3 DNA. The D gene is left open where the match is weak. For some rows the clone size is stated as once, few or many, or as a class when expanded; others skip it.

>15|TRBV5-4|few|-|TRBJ2-3
CASSLGGASTDTQYF
TGTGCCAGCAGCTTGGGCGGGGCGAGCACAGATACGCAGTATTTT
>16|TRBV15|few|-|TRBJ2-5
CATSRGDSGNQETQYF
TGTGCCACCAGCAGAGGAGACTCCGGGAATCAAGAGACCCAGTACTTC
>17|TRBV5-1|many|TRBD1|TRBJ1-3
CASSLTGGEVTGNTIYF
TGCGCCAGCAGCTTGACAGGGGGCGAAGTGACTGGAAACACCATATATTTT
>16|TRBV6-6|many|-|TRBJ1-4
CASSYSVSQVVGKLFF
TGTGCCAGCAGTTACTCCGTCTCACAGGTGGTTGGAAAACTGTTTTTT
>17|TRBV7-8|-|-|TRBJ2-7
CASSGERMAGSSYEQYF
TGTGCCAGCAGCGGGGAGAGGATGGCGGGTAGCTCCTACGAGCAGTACTTC
>17|TRBV10-1|many|TRBD1|TRBJ1-6
CASSWDRASSYNSPLHF
TGCGCCAGCAGTTGGGACAGGGCAAGCTCCTATAATTCACCCCTCCACTTT
>15|TRBV9|few|TRBD2|TRBJ2-3
CASSLAVTRPDTQYF
TGTGCCAGCAGCCTAGCGGTGACGCGGCCAGATACGCAGTATTTT
>10|TRBV10-3|few|-|TRBJ2-7
CAITETEQYF
TGTGCCATCACGGAGACAGAGCAGTACTTC
>12|TRBV6-2/TRBV6-3|few|-|TRBJ2-1
CASSNPGAPKFF
TGTGCCAGCAGTAACCCCGGGGCCCCGAAATTCTTC
>16|TRBV5-1|few|-|TRBJ1-3
CASSLDQYLSGNTIYF
TGCGCCAGCAGCCTGGACCAGTACCTCTCTGGAAACACCATATATTTT
>15|TRBV7-6|few|TRBD1|TRBJ1-2
CASSLRQGMDYGYTF
TGTGCCAGCAGCCTAAGACAGGGGATGGACTATGGCTACACCTTC
>16|TRBV7-2|few|-|TRBJ1-5
CASSLRGVGNGQPQHF
TGTGCCAGCAGCTTACGGGGAGTAGGGAATGGACAGCCCCAGCATTTT
>15|TRBV5-1|few|-|TRBJ2-2
CASSRVKESTGELFF
TGCGCCAGCAGTCGCGTCAAGGAAAGCACCGGGGAGCTGTTTTTT
>13|TRBV20-1|many|-|TRBJ2-5
CSARVPARETQYF
TGCAGTGCTAGAGTTCCCGCGAGGGAGACCCAGTACTTC
>14|TRBV18|-|-|TRBJ1-1
CASSPQQGYTEAFF
TGTGCCAGCTCACCACAACAGGGATACACTGAAGCTTTCTTT
>14|TRBV6-5|few|TRBD1|TRBJ1-2
CASRGTGRYYGYTF
TGTGCCAGCAGGGGGACAGGGCGATACTATGGCTACACCTTC
>15|TRBV2|many|TRBD2|TRBJ2-3
CASSQLAGGSDTQYF
TGTGCCAGCAGCCAACTAGCGGGGGGGTCAGATACGCAGTATTTT
>19|TRBV5-1|many|TRBD2|TRBJ2-3
CASSEPGLAGGLGTDTQYF
TGCGCCAGCAGCGAACCGGGACTAGCGGGGGGGCTGGGCACAGATACGCAGTATTTT
>14|TRBV11-1|many|-|TRBJ2-7
CASSSPLAAYEQYF
TGTGCCAGCAGCTCCCCCCTGGCCGCCTACGAGCAGTACTTC
>14|TRBV29-1|many|-|TRBJ2-7
CSVEVALGSYEQYF
TGCAGCGTTGAAGTGGCTCTTGGGTCCTACGAGCAGTACTTC
>15|TRBV15|few|-|TRBJ1-1
CATSRDAGVRTEAFF
TGTGCCACCAGCAGAGATGCTGGGGTGAGGACTGAAGCTTTCTTT
>15|TRBV5-4|-|-|TRBJ1-6
CASNVAGFINSPLHF
TGTGCCAGCAATGTGGCAGGGTTCATTAATTCACCCCTCCACTTT
>15|TRBV6-6|few|-|TRBJ2-7
CASSYSGGTSYEQYF
TGTGCCAGCAGTTACTCGGGCGGTACCTCCTACGAGCAGTACTTC
>14|TRBV6-1|many|-|TRBJ2-7
CASNIGGPYYEQYF
TGTGCCAGCAACATCGGGGGGCCATACTACGAGCAGTACTTC
>14|TRBV11-2|many|-|TRBJ2-1
CASSFGTSGNEQFF
TGTGCCAGCAGCTTCGGGACGTCGGGCAATGAGCAGTTCTTC
>15|TRBV7-2|many|TRBD1|TRBJ1-2
CASSPRPTGVYGYTF
TGTGCCAGCAGCCCCCGCCCCACAGGGGTCTATGGCTACACCTTC
>12|TRBV29-1|few|-|TRBJ1-2
CSVVGSDDGYTF
TGCAGCGTTGTTGGGTCGGATGATGGCTACACCTTC
>16|TRBV7-9|many|TRBD1|TRBJ1-1
CASSLAGQGDVTEAFF
TGTGCCAGCAGCTTAGCGGGACAGGGGGACGTCACTGAAGCTTTCTTT
>10|TRBV6-5|few|-|TRBJ2-5
CASSYPTQYF
TGTGCCAGCAGTTATCCGACCCAGTACTTC
>14|TRBV7-9|-|-|TRBJ2-1
CASSLEAGVNEQFF
TGTGCCAGCAGCTTAGAGGCAGGGGTGAATGAGCAGTTCTTC
>16|TRBV24-1|few|TRBD1|TRBJ2-2
CATSEPGQGDTGELFF
TGTGCCACCAGTGAACCCGGACAGGGGGACACCGGGGAGCTGTTTTTT
>12|TRBV4-3|many|TRBD2|TRBJ2-3
CASSQEGLAQYF
TGCGCCAGCAGCCAAGAAGGACTAGCGCAGTATTTT
>15|TRBV7-8|few|TRBD1|TRBJ1-5
CASSPKGQGNQPQHF
TGTGCCAGCAGCCCCAAAGGACAGGGCAATCAGCCCCAGCATTTT
>13|TRBV5-6|many|TRBD1|TRBJ1-2
CASSSGQGGGYTF
TGTGCCAGCAGCTCGGGACAGGGAGGTGGCTACACCTTC
>14|TRBV3-1|-|-|TRBJ2-4
CASRQHGTSNIQYF
TGTGCCAGCAGGCAGCACGGGACTTCTAACATTCAGTACTTC
>11|TRBV10-3|-|-|TRBJ1-3
CATAPGNTIYF
TGTGCCACAGCTCCTGGAAACACCATATATTTT
>17|TRBV27|many|-|TRBJ1-2
CASSFGTPDRVGYGYTF
TGTGCCAGCAGTTTTGGGACCCCGGACAGAGTAGGATATGGCTACACCTTC
>13|TRBV28|many|-|TRBJ2-3
CASTLVPADTQYF
TGTGCCAGCACCTTAGTCCCGGCAGATACGCAGTATTTT
>12|TRBV4-2|few|-|TRBJ1-2
CASSRGLFGYTF
TGTGCCAGCAGCCGAGGACTCTTTGGCTACACCTTC
>17|TRBV20-1|few|-|TRBJ2-3
CSARGLRRTASTDTQYF
TGCAGTGCTAGAGGGCTCCGCAGGACAGCTAGCACAGATACGCAGTATTTT
>12|TRBV20-1|many|-|TRBJ2-2
CSAPIPTGELFF
TGCAGTGCCCCAATACCCACCGGGGAGCTGTTTTTT
>14|TRBV3-1|-|-|TRBJ2-5
CASSQDIGPGTQYF
TGTGCCAGCAGCCAAGATATCGGCCCGGGGACCCAGTACTTC
>14|TRBV3-1|-|-|TRBJ1-5
CASSQGQVVQPQHF
TGTGCCAGCAGCCAAGGACAGGTGGTTCAGCCCCAGCATTTT
>15|TRBV2|many|TRBD2|TRBJ2-5
CASRPSGASQETQYF
TGTGCCAGCAGACCGAGCGGGGCCTCCCAAGAGACCCAGTACTTC
>16|TRBV6-6|few|-|TRBJ2-2
CASSLVMGTLTGELFF
-
>15|TRBV5-6|few|-|TRBJ2-3
CASSSQGGLKDTQYF
TGTGCCAGCAGCTCCCAGGGCGGGCTCAAGGATACGCAGTATTTT
>13|TRBV5-1|-|-|TRBJ2-5
CASSLSIKETQYF
TGCGCCAGCAGCTTGAGCATTAAAGAGACCCAGTACTTC